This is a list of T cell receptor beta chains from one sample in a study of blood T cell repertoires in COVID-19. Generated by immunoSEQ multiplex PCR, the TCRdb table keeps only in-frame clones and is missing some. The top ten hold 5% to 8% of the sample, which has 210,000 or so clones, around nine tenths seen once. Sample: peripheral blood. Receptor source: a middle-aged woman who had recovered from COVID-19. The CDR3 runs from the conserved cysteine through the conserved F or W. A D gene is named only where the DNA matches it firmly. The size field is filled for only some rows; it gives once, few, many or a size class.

CDR3aa: CASSLSGRAGNTQYF; CDR3nt: TGTGCCAGCAGCTTAAGCGGGAGGGCCGGAAATACGCAGTATTTT; v_gene: TRBV7-2; j_gene: TRBJ2-3; d_gene: TRBD2; abundance: NA
CDR3aa: CASSLGRVLAGVGEQFF; CDR3nt: TGTGCCAGCAGCTTAGGTCGAGTACTAGCGGGAGTTGGTGAGCAGTTCTTC; v_gene: TRBV11-2; j_gene: TRBJ2-1; d_gene: TRBD2; abundance: NA
CDR3aa: CASSELSGGPADTQYF; CDR3nt: TGTGCCAGCAGTGAGCTTTCGGGAGGGCCGGCAGATACGCAGTATTTT; v_gene: TRBV6-1; j_gene: TRBJ2-3; d_gene: TRBD2; abundance: NA
CDR3aa: CASSLARSGRAGRDTQYF; CDR3nt: TGTGCCAGCAGCTTAGCGCGAAGCGGGAGGGCCGGGAGAGATACGCAGTATTTT; v_gene: TRBV7-2; j_gene: TRBJ2-3; d_gene: TRBD2; abundance: NA
CDR3aa: CASRGQGSVYEQYF; CDR3nt: TGTGCCAGCAGGGGACAGGGGAGTGTCTACGAGCAGTACTTC; v_gene: TRBV6-5; j_gene: TRBJ2-7; d_gene: TRBD1; abundance: NA
CDR3aa: CASTPPPGLATEQYF; CDR3nt: TGTGCCAGCACCCCTCCCCCGGGACTAGCGACCGAGCAGTACTTC; v_gene: TRBV6-2/TRBV6-3; j_gene: TRBJ2-7; d_gene: TRBD2; abundance: NA
CDR3aa: CASSPGLAGYTF; CDR3nt: TGTGCCAGCAGTCCGGGACTTGCCGGCTACACCTTC; v_gene: TRBV7-2; j_gene: TRBJ1-2; d_gene: NA; abundance: NA
CDR3aa: CASTGDRGRQPQHF; CDR3nt: TGTGCCAGCACCGGAGACAGGGGAAGGCAGCCCCAGCATTTT; v_gene: TRBV5-8; j_gene: TRBJ1-5; d_gene: TRBD1; abundance: NA
CDR3aa: CAGSPRVTDTQYF; CDR3nt: TGTGCCGGCAGCCCACGGGTCACAGATACGCAGTATTTT; v_gene: TRBV7-9; j_gene: TRBJ2-3; d_gene: NA; abundance: NA
CDR3aa: CASSLVPFSGRTENTEAFF; CDR3nt: TGTGCCAGCAGCTTAGTCCCTTTTTCGGGACGGACAGAGAACACTGAAGCTTTCTTT; v_gene: TRBV7-9; j_gene: TRBJ1-1; d_gene: NA; abundance: NA
CDR3aa: CASSDFGGSSYEQYF; CDR3nt: TGTGCCAGCAGTGATTTTGGCGGGAGCTCCTACGAGCAGTACTTC; v_gene: TRBV2; j_gene: TRBJ2-7; d_gene: TRBD2; abundance: NA
CDR3aa: CASTWGGDKETQYF; CDR3nt: TGTGCCAGCACCTGGGGGGGCGACAAAGAGACCCAGTACTTC; v_gene: TRBV7-9; j_gene: TRBJ2-5; d_gene: NA; abundance: few
CDR3aa: CASSLRQGGTEAFF; CDR3nt: TGTGCCAGCAGCCTCAGACAGGGGGGGACTGAAGCTTTCTTT; v_gene: TRBV7-2; j_gene: TRBJ1-1; d_gene: TRBD1; abundance: NA
CDR3aa: CASSQVGTGTSGIGLTDTQYF; CDR3nt: TGCGCCAGCAGCCAAGTCGGGACCGGGACTAGCGGAATTGGGTTGACAGATACGCAGTATTTT; v_gene: TRBV4-3; j_gene: TRBJ2-3; d_gene: TRBD2; abundance: NA
CDR3aa: CASSQVGGGLAADTQYF; CDR3nt: TGCGCCAGCAGCCAAGTCGGGGGCGGGCTAGCGGCAGATACGCAGTATTTT; v_gene: TRBV4-1; j_gene: TRBJ2-3; d_gene: NA; abundance: NA
CDR3aa: CASSPRTASDTQYF; CDR3nt: TGTGCCAGCAGCCCGCGGACAGCCTCAGATACGCAGTATTTT; v_gene: TRBV13; j_gene: TRBJ2-3; d_gene: NA; abundance: NA
CDR3aa: CASSPGNTGELFF; CDR3nt: TGCGCCAGCAGCCCCGGGAACACCGGGGAGCTGTTTTTT; v_gene: TRBV5-1; j_gene: TRBJ2-2; d_gene: NA; abundance: NA
CDR3aa: CASSMTPGKIRNSPLHF; CDR3nt: TGTGCCAGTAGTATGACTCCAGGGAAGATCCGTAATTCACCCCTCCACTTT; v_gene: TRBV19; j_gene: TRBJ1-6; d_gene: NA; abundance: NA
CDR3aa: CASSPRAGELFF; CDR3nt: TGTGCCAGCAGCCCCCGGGCCGGGGAGCTGTTTTTT; v_gene: TRBV7-8; j_gene: TRBJ2-2; d_gene: NA; abundance: NA
CDR3aa: CASTRSPEDTQYF; CDR3nt: TGTGCCAGCACCCGTTCACCCGAGGATACGCAGTATTTT; v_gene: TRBV14; j_gene: TRBJ2-3; d_gene: NA; abundance: NA
CDR3aa: CASSLQRYSYNEQFF; CDR3nt: TGTGCCAGCAGTTTGCAGCGCTACTCCTACAATGAGCAGTTCTTC; v_gene: TRBV27; j_gene: TRBJ2-1; d_gene: NA; abundance: NA
CDR3aa: CATSRGGLAASGTQYF; CDR3nt: TGTGCCACCAGCAGAGGGGGACTAGCGGCCTCAGGGACCCAGTACTTC; v_gene: TRBV15; j_gene: TRBJ2-5; d_gene: TRBD2; abundance: NA